Below are 31 T cell receptor beta chains sequenced from a single sample in a study of cytomegalovirus exposure and HLA in healthy donors. The PCR made use of 60 Vbeta and 13 Jbeta primers. Sequenced by immunoSEQ multiplex PCR; TCRdb stores in-frame clones only, minus some. The table lists about 140,000 clones, roughly 73% of them singletons. The sequenced material came from PBMCs. The receptors derive from a man aged 40-55 years in good health and CMV-seronegative.

The CDR3 region is CASSQYQGYGYTF. The DNA for the CDR3 is TGCGCCAGCAGTCAATATCAGGGGTATGGCTACACCTTC. The rearrangement joins TRBV23-1 to TRBJ1-2, with a weak D call TRBD1 (6 bases). TRBV23-1 is marked as an open reading frame, function uncertain. Deletions cut 1 base from V and 5 bases from J, with 8 bases between. There are 13 residues in the CDR3.

The chain has TRBV9 and TRBJ2-7; D call uncertain. The CDR3 consists of 14 residues. Germline values: CDR1 SGDLS, CDR2 YYNGEE. Trimming cost V 0 bases and J 4 bases, with 11 bases left between them. In DNA form, the CDR3 reads TGTGCCAGCAGCGTAGGCTCTACCGGTTACGAGCAGTACTTC. Translated, it gives CASSVGSTGYEQYF. The variable domain in full, with the rest retrieved from reference TRBV9 and TRBJ2-7, is DSGVTQTPKHLITATGQRVTLRCSPRSGDLSVYWYQQSLDQGLQFLIQYYNGEERAKGNILERFSAQQFPDLHSELNLSSLELGDSALYFCASSVGSTGYEQYFGPGTRLTVT.

This chain uses TRBV6-5 with TRBJ1-3, with TRBD1 as a possible D gene (6 bases). The CDR3 totals 16 residues. CDR1 MNHEY and CDR2 SVGAGI come from the germline V gene. Trimming left V 4 bases short and J 0 bases short, with 13 bases between. The CDR3 region has the DNA TGTGCCAGCAGTTTGACCACAGGGCTCTCTGGAAACACCATATATTTT. It codes for CASSLTTGLSGNTIYF.

This clone has just a few counts. The chain's CDR3 is CASSLEWGLNTEAFF. The CDR3 DNA sequence: TGCGCCAGCAGCTTGGAATGGGGGCTGAACACTGAAGCTTTCTTT. The chain has TRBV5-1 and TRBJ1-1; D may be TRBD1 (6 bases). Germline CDR1 and CDR2: SGHRS and YFSETQ. V was clipped by 0 bases and J by 0 bases, with 9 bases between them. The CDR3 is made up of 15 amino acids.

The chain couples TRBV19 to TRBJ2-7; tentatively, D is TRBD1 (6 bases). Germline V gene sequence: CDR1 LNHDA, CDR2 SQIVND (reference sequence). The V end was cut by 3 bases, the J end by 4 bases, with 10 bases between. The length of the CDR3 is 13 residues. The CDR3 nucleotides read TGTGCCAGTAGTATGGACAGAGCTTACGAGCAGTACTTC. Its protein product is CASSMDRAYEQYF.

In its sample, this clone was seen a few times. The V call is TRBV7-6, the J call TRBJ1-1; TRBD1 might be the D (5 bases). This CDR3 is 14 amino acids long. Germline lookup yields CDR1 SGHVS and CDR2 FNYEAQ. V shed 2 bases and J shed 1 base, with 8 bases lying between them. For the CDR3, the DNA is TGTGCCAGCAGCTTATTTAGGGGGAACACTGAAGCTTTCTTT. As protein: CASSLFRGNTEAFF. The complete variable domain, with remaining parts taken from reference TRBV7-6 and TRBJ1-1, reads GAGVSQSPRYKVTKRGQDVALRCDPISGHVSLYWYRQALGQGPEFLTYFNYEAQQDKSGLPNDRFSAERPEGSISTLTIQRTEQRDSAMYRCASSLFRGNTEAFFGQGTRLTVV.

The V call is TRBV9, the J call TRBJ1-4, with no clear D. Germline assignment: CDR1 SGDLS and CDR2 YYNGEE. This CDR3 region has 16 residues. V lost 2 bases, J lost 0 bases, and 11 bases lay in between. CDR3: CASSVGPHATNEKLFF. DNA for the CDR3: TGTGCCAGCAGCGTGGGCCCGCATGCAACTAATGAAAAACTGTTTTTT.

This clone was found a few times. The chain recombines TRBV5-5 with TRBJ1-2, with D maybe TRBD1 (5 bases). This CDR3 comprises 14 residues. Germline V gene data show CDR1 as SGHKS and CDR2 as YYEKEE (reference sequence). Trimming pared 0 bases from V and 6 bases from J, leaving 12 bases between. The CDR3 region is CASSLAPGQDGYTF. CDR3 coding DNA: TGTGCCAGCAGCTTGGCCCCAGGGCAGGATGGCTACACCTTC.

This sequence joins TRBV7-2 and TRBJ2-3; 12 bases line up with TRBD1. Trimming removed 5 bases from V and 2 bases from J; junction bases left unmatched: 2. The CDR3 loop spans 15 amino acids. The V gene's germline CDR1 is SGHTA and CDR2 FQGNSA. CDR3 sequence: CASSGDRGPTDTQYF. CDR3 nucleotides: TGTGCCAGCAGCGGGGACAGGGGGCCCACAGATACGCAGTATTTT.

The chain is built from TRBV5-1 and TRBJ1-3; D not certain. V was clipped by 2 bases and J by 4 bases, with 19 bases between them. The CDR3 runs 17 residues. Germline-derived CDR1 and CDR2 are SGHRS and YFSETQ. The CDR3 protein is CASSFGPLRFGGNTIYF. The CDR3 DNA sequence: TGCGCCAGCAGCTTCGGTCCTCTCAGGTTCGGAGGAAACACCATATATTTT.

The chain uses TRBV12-5 and TRBJ2-5; D remains unclear. The CDR3 extends over 12 amino acids. The germline gives CDR1 LGHNT, CDR2 FRNRAP. Trimming shortened V by 6 bases and J by 4 bases, and 9 bases separated the two germline ends. Written as DNA, the CDR3 is TGTGCTAGTGGGACGAGGAGAGAGACCCAGTACTTC. It translates to CASGTRRETQYF.

The V call is TRBV5-1, the J call TRBJ2-2, with a possible D match to TRBD2 (5 bases). Per the germline V gene, CDR1 is SGHRS and CDR2 is YFSETQ. With 4 bases removed from V and 4 bases from J, the gap between germline ends came to 8 bases. The CDR3 covers 13 residues. The DNA for the CDR3 is TGCGCCAGCAGCCTGGACTTCACCGGGGAGCTGTTTTTT. Its protein is CASSLDFTGELFF. Supplemented by reference TRBV5-1 and TRBJ2-2, the full variable domain reads KAGVTQTPRYLIKTRGQQVTLSCSPISGHRSVSWYQQTPGQGLQFLFEYFSETQRNKGNFPGRFSGRQFSNSRSEMNVSTLELGDSALYLCASSLDFTGELFFGEGSRLTVL.

J is TRBJ2-7 and V is TRBV30; D is unclear. This CDR3 comprises 12 residues. V was cut by 0 bases and J by 7 bases, with 10 bases left in between. The V gene's germline CDR1 is GTSNPN and CDR2 SVGIG (reference sequence). CDR3 nucleotides: TGTGCCTGGAGTGTACCTCGGGTTGAGCAGTACTTC. Translated, it gives CAWSVPRVEQYF. The full variable domain, its missing parts supplied by reference TRBV30 and TRBJ2-7, is SQTIHQWPATLVQPVGSPLSLECTVEGTSNPNLYWYRQAAGRGLQLLFYSVGIGQISSEVPQNLSASRPQDRQFILSSKKLLLSDSGFYLCAWSVPRVEQYFGPGTRLTVT.

V is TRBV2 and J is TRBJ2-6, with TRBD1 matching over 7 bases. Per the germline V gene, CDR1 is SNHLY and CDR2 is FYNNEI. V was pared by 3 bases and J by 2 bases, with 10 bases of the junction left unmatched. The CDR3 has 18 amino acids. The DNA for the CDR3 is TGTGCCAGCAGTGACATAATACGTGGACAGGCTGGGGCCAACGTCCTGACTTTC. This codes for CASSDIIRGQAGANVLTF. Full variable domain (missing parts from reference TRBV2 and TRBJ2-6): EPEVTQTPSHQVTQMGQEVILRCVPISNHLYFYWYRQILGQKVEFLVSFYNNEISEKSEIFDDQFSVERPDGSNFTLKIRSTKLEDSAMYFCASSDIIRGQAGANVLTFGAGSRLTVL.

Only a few counts were recorded for this clone. V usage is TRBV6-1 and J usage is TRBJ1-2; D might be TRBD1 (6 bases). Trimming left V 3 bases short and J 6 bases short, with 14 bases between. The CDR3 runs to 14 residues. The germline V gene has CDR1 MNHNS and CDR2 SASEGT. This CDR3 is CASSEPTGINGYTF. The CDR3 DNA follows: TGTGCCAGCAGTGAGCCCACAGGGATCAATGGCTACACCTTC.

The CDR3 coding sequence is TGTGCCAGCAGCCTCCGACAGGGGGCGGGGGAAAAACTGTTTTTT. Protein sequence: CASSLRQGAGEKLFF. The chain couples TRBV4-2 to TRBJ1-4, with TRBD1 matching over 10 bases. The CDR3 is made up of 15 amino acids. Germline V CDR1 and CDR2: LGHNA, YNFKEQ. V shed 4 bases, J shed 8 bases, and the junction held 7 bases outside the gene matches.

V gene TRBV25-1 combines with J gene TRBJ2-7; D is perhaps TRBD2 (6 bases). This CDR3 region has 15 residues. Germline loops: CDR1 MGHDK, CDR2 SYGVNS. Trimming shortened V by 4 bases and J by 4 bases, and 17 bases separated the two germline ends. CDR3 amino acids: CASSASGGPRYEQYF. CDR3 sequence (DNA): TGTGCCAGCAGTGCCTCCGGGGGACCCAGGTACGAGCAGTACTTC.

The rearrangement uses TRBV6-5 and TRBJ1-3; D ambiguous. Trimming stripped 5 bases from V and 11 bases from J, with 19 bases between. The V gene's germline CDR1 is MNHEY and CDR2 SVGAGI. The CDR3 covers 14 residues. The DNA of the CDR3 is TGTGCCAGCAGTGAGTTTCGGACTAAAGAGGCCATATATTTT. Translating gives CASSEFRTKEAIYF.

The chain couples TRBV7-9 to TRBJ1-5; D is undetermined. The germline V gene has CDR1 SEHNR and CDR2 FQNEAQ (reference sequence). V lost 5 bases to trimming and J lost 6 bases, with 11 bases between them. CDR3 length: 13 amino acids. The CDR3 spells CASSPTPFQPQHF. As DNA, the CDR3 is TGTGCCAGCAGCCCGACACCTTTTCAGCCCCAGCATTTT. Full variable domain (rest looked up from reference TRBV7-9 and TRBJ1-5): DTGVSQNPRHKITKRGQNVTFRCDPISEHNRLYWYRQTLGQGPEFLTYFQNEAQLEKSRLLSDRFSAERPKGSFSTLEIQRTEQGDSAMYLCASSPTPFQPQHFGDGTRLSIL.

This clone occurred a few times. This chain uses TRBV5-6 with TRBJ1-6; TRBD1 aligns across 7 bases. The germline gives CDR1 SGHDT, CDR2 YYEEEE. This CDR3 is 14 amino acids long. Trimming cost V 4 bases and J 10 bases; bases outside gene matches: 8. The CDR3 region is CASSPDRVGSPLHF. The DNA for the CDR3 is TGTGCCAGCAGCCCAGACAGGGTAGGCTCACCCCTCCACTTT.

This CDR3 is CASSLVSGGGTDTQYF. For the CDR3, the DNA is TGTGCCAGCAGCCTAGTGAGCGGGGGTGGTACAGATACGCAGTATTTT. The chain recombines TRBV7-3 with TRBJ2-3, with TRBD2 identical over 8 bases. Germline V lookup: CDR1 SGHTA, CDR2 FQGTGA. The trim removed 5 bases at V and 3 bases at J, leaving 10 bases unmatched. This CDR3 comprises 16 residues.

The chain combines TRBV2 with TRBJ2-7; tentatively, D is TRBD1 (6 bases). Germline CDR1 SNHLY, CDR2 FYNNEI. The CDR3 has 14 amino acids. V lost 6 bases, J lost 6 bases, and 18 bases lay in between. The CDR3 reads CASSSTGYLGEQYF. For the CDR3, the DNA is TGTGCCAGCAGCTCTACAGGGTACCTCGGCGAGCAGTACTTC. Together with reference TRBV2 and TRBJ2-7, the CDR3 gives the full variable domain: EPEVTQTPSHQVTQMGQEVILRCVPISNHLYFYWYRQILGQKVEFLVSFYNNEISEKSEIFDDQFSVERPDGSNFTLKIRSTKLEDSAMYFCASSSTGYLGEQYFGPGTRLTVT.

The chain carries TRBV5-5 and TRBJ1-1; 9 bases align to TRBD1. The length of the CDR3 is 14 residues. V dropped 0 bases and J dropped 11; count of bases not matched to a gene: 8. Germline lookup yields CDR1 SGHKS and CDR2 YYEKEE (reference sequence). CDR3 sequence: CASSLALWTGAAFF. CDR3 DNA sequence: TGTGCCAGCAGCTTGGCCCTTTGGACAGGGGCTGCTTTCTTT.

The V call is TRBV9, the J call TRBJ2-5; 7 positions agree with TRBD1. Germline CDR1 SGDLS, CDR2 YYNGEE. The CDR3 is 15 residues long. Trimming took 3 bases from V and 4 from J; bases not matched to a gene: 9. The CDR3 bases are TGTGCCAGCAGCGAACAGGACACAGGGGTAGAGACCCAGTACTTC. This encodes CASSEQDTGVETQYF.

The CDR3 reads CASSQDPVGGRILGTNEKLFF. CDR3 nucleotides: TGTGCCAGCAGCCAAGATCCGGTGGGGGGACGGATTTTGGGCACTAATGAAAAACTGTTTTTT. J is TRBJ1-4 and V is TRBV4-2; tentatively, D is TRBD1 (5 bases). The CDR3 totals 21 residues. Per germline, CDR1 LGHNA and CDR2 YNFKEQ. Trimming took 0 bases from V and 2 from J, leaving 25 bases between them.

This clone was seen more than once but under ten times. The V and J genes are TRBV6-5 and TRBJ2-7, with 12 bases aligning to TRBD2. V shed 0 bases and J 2 bases; nucleotides not matched to a gene: 2. This CDR3 region has 16 residues. CDR1 and CDR2 from the germline V gene are MNHEY and SVGAGI. DNA of the CDR3: TGTGCCAGCAGTTACTCAGCTAGCGGGGGGGCCTACGAGCAGTACTTC. As protein: CASSYSASGGAYEQYF.

This clone was found a few times. V is TRBV6-1 and J is TRBJ1-2; TRBD1 might be the D (5 bases). Germline loops: CDR1 MNHNS, CDR2 SASEGT. The CDR3 is 13 amino acids. Trimming left V 6 bases short and J 4 bases short, with 12 bases between. CDR3 DNA: TGTGCCAGCAGACGGGCGGGACTCTATGGCTACACCTTC. Protein sequence: CASRRAGLYGYTF.

This sequence joins TRBV30 and TRBJ2-1; 7 nucleotides agree with TRBD2. Germline V gene data show CDR1 as GTSNPN and CDR2 as SVGIG (reference sequence). With 2 bases clipped from V and 8 bases from J, the junction kept 12 bases outside the gene matches. This CDR3 contains 15 residues. For the CDR3, the DNA is TGTGCCTGGAGTCCTGGAGGGGCGGGGAGGGATGAGCAGTTCTTC. This encodes CAWSPGGAGRDEQFF.

The chain recombines TRBV5-4 with TRBJ2-3; 7 bases map to TRBD2. V was pared by 4 bases and J by 2 bases, with 7 bases of the junction left unmatched. CDR1 SGHNT and CDR2 YYREEE come from the germline V gene (reference sequence). The CDR3 sequence is 15 residues long. The CDR3 DNA is TGTGCCAGCAGCAGCGGGACTCTACTCACAGATACGCAGTATTTT. Its protein is CASSSGTLLTDTQYF.

This rearrangement joins TRBV6-1 to TRBJ1-1; D is uncertain. The CDR3 covers 14 residues. Trimming removed 8 bases at V and 3 bases at J, with 16 bases between. Germline V gene lookup returns CDR1 MNHNS and CDR2 SASEGT. CDR3 nucleotides: TGTGCCAGCGCCGGGAGGGCGACTTACACTGAAGCTTTCTTT. Protein sequence: CASAGRATYTEAFF.

CDR3 nucleotide sequence: TGTGCCAGCAGTCCTACGTACGAGCAGTACTTC. This translates into CASSPTYEQYF. The chain carries TRBV28 and TRBJ2-7; no firm D call. CDR3 length: 11 residues. Between the trimmed V and J ends, which lost 5 bases and 4 bases, there was a span of 6 bases. Per the germline V gene, CDR1 is MDHEN and CDR2 is SYDVKM.